This T cell receptor (beta chain) emerged from a study of T cell repertoires in ileal Crohn's disease. Turning to the study itself: Patients had a median roughly 7.9-year disease duration, and less than 45% were active smokers. TCRB immunosequencing input was roughly 500 nanograms of biopsy DNA per sample.

In regard to this clone: Its target is not known.

TCRdb keeps only in-frame clones here, not all; method: immunoSEQ multiplex PCR. Of roughly 15,000 clones in the sample, 76% were seen once. The study, taken as a whole, reports: All patients with clonality above 26.8% had endoscopic recurrence. Clonal expansions were more frequent in active smokers than non-smokers at surgery.

Time point indicated: inflamed ileum from the surgical specimen. Deletions cut 4 bases from V and 3 bases from J, with 8 bases between. CDR1 is SGHRS and CDR2 is YFSETQ in the germline V gene. The CDR3 has 13 residues. The TCR comes from an adult with Crohn's disease. Sequenced: ileal tissue. This chain links TRBV5-1 with TRBJ2-1; D call uncertain. The CDR3 spells CASSDENYNEQFF. CDR3 sequence (DNA): TGCGCCAGCAGCGACGAAAACTACAATGAGCAGTTCTTC.